This TCR beta chain was identified during a study of CD8 T cells in ankylosing spondylitis. Each CDR3 protein is one row after TCRdb ran MiXCR on the 5' RACE reads. The sample shows more than 35,000 distinct CDR3 sequences, roughly 2.5% of them seen only once. This CDR3 is built from 14 residues. Germline CDR1 SGDLS, CDR2 YYNGEE. V was cut by 3 bases and J by 2 bases, with 11 bases left in between. Ten or more counts support this clonotype. Sequenced input: blood, either unsorted or a sorted T cell fraction (not recorded which). The chain links TRBV9 to TRBJ1-1; unclear D gene. This receptor was obtained from a male donor with ankylosing spondylitis or in good health (not recorded which). CDR3 DNA: TGTGCCAGCAGCGCTCGAGTTGGTAACACTGAAGCTTTCTTT. It codes for CASSARVGNTEAFF.